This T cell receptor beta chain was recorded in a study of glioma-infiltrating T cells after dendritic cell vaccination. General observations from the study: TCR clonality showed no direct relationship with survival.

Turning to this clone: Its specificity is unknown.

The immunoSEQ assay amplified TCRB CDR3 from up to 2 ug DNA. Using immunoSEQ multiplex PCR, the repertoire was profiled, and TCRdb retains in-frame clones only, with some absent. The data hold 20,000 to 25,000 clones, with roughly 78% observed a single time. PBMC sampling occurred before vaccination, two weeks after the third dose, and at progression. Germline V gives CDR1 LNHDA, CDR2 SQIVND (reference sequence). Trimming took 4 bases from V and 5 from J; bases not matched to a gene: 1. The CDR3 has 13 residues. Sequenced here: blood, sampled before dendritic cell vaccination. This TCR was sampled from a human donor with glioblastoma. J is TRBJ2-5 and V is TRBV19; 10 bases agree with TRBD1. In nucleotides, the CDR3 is TGTGCCAGTAGTAGGACAGGGGGTGAGACCCAGTACTTC. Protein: CASSRTGGETQYF.